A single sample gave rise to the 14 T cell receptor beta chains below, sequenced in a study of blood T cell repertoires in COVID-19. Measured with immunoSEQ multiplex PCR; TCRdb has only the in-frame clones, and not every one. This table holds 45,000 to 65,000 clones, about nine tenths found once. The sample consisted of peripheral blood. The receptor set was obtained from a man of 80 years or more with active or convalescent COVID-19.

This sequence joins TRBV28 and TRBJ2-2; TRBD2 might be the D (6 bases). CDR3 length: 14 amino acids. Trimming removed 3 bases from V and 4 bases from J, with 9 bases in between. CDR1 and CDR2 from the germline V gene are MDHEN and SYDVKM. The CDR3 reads CASSFGGITGELFF. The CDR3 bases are TGTGCCAGCAGTTTTGGGGGGATCACCGGGGAGCTGTTTTTT.

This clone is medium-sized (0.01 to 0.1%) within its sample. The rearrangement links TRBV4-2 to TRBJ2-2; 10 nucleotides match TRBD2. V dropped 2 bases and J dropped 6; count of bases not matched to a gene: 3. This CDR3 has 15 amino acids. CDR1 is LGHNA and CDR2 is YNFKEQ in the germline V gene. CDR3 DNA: TGTGCCAGCAGCCAACTAGCGGGAGTGCCCGGGGAGCTGTTTTTT. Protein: CASSQLAGVPGELFF.

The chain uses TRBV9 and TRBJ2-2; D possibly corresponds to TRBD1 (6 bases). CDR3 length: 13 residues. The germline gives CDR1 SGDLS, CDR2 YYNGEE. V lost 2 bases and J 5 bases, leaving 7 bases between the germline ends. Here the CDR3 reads CASSVQGTGELFF. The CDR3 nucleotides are TGTGCCAGCAGCGTGCAGGGGACCGGGGAGCTGTTTTTT.

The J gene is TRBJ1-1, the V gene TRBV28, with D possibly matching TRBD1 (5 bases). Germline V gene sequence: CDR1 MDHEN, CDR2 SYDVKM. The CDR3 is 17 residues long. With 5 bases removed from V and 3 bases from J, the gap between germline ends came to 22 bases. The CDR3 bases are TGTGCCAGCAGTCTCTTCAGGGCCCGGGGGGAAGACACTGAAGCTTTCTTT. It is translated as CASSLFRARGEDTEAFF.

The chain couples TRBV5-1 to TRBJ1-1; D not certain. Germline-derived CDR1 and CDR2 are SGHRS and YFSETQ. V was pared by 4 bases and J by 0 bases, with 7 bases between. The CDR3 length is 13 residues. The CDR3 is CASSPRMNTEAFF. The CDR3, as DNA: TGCGCCAGCAGCCCCCGTATGAACACTGAAGCTTTCTTT.

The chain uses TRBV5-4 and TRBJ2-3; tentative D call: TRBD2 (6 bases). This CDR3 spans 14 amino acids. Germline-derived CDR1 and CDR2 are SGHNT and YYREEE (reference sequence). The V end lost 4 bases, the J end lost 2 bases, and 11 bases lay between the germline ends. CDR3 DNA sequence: TGTGCCAGCAGCCGGGGGTTCTCCACAGATACGCAGTATTTT. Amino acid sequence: CASSRGFSTDTQYF.

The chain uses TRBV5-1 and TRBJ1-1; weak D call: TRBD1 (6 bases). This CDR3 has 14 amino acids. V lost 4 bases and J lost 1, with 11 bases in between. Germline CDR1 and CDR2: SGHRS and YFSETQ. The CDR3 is CASSHGQTNTEAFF. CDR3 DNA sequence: TGCGCCAGCAGCCATGGACAGACGAACACTGAAGCTTTCTTT.

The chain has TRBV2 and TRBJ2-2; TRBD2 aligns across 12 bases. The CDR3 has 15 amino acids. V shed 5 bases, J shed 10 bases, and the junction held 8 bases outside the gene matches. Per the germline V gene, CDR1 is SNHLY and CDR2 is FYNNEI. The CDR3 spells CASSILAGGRVELFF. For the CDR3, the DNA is TGTGCCAGCAGTATACTAGCGGGGGGCCGAGTGGAGCTGTTTTTT.

DNA of the CDR3: TGCAGCGTTGTACACGACGATGTTAAGGCGGGAGGGCTTGACAATGAGCAGTTCTTC. Translation: CSVVHDDVKAGGLDNEQFF. The gene calls are TRBV29-1 and TRBJ2-1, with 9 positions matching TRBD2. The CDR3 sequence is 19 residues long. Germline V gene data show CDR1 as SQVTM and CDR2 as ANQGSEA. Germline trimming cut 4 bases from V and 5 bases from J; bases unmatched to any gene: 21.

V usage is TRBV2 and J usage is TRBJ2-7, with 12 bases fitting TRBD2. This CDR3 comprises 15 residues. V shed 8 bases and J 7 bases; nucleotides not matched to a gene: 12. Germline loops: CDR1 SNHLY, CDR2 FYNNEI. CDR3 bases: TGTGCCAGCGGGGGCCTACTAGCGGGAGGAGGGGAGCAGTACTTC. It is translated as CASGGLLAGGGEQYF.

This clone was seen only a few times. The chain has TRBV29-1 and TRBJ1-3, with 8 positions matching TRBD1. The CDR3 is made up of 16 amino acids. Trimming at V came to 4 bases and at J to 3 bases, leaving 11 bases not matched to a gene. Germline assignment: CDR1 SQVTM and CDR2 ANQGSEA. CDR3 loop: CSVVDSDRGFGNTIYF. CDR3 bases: TGCAGCGTTGTGGATAGCGACAGGGGCTTTGGAAACACCATATATTTT.

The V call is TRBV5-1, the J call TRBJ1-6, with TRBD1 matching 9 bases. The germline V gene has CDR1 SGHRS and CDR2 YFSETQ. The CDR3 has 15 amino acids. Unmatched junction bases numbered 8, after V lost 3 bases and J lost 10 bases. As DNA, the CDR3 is TGCGCCAGCAGCTACAGGGGGCCAGGGGCCTCACCCCTCCACTTT. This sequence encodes CASSYRGPGASPLHF.

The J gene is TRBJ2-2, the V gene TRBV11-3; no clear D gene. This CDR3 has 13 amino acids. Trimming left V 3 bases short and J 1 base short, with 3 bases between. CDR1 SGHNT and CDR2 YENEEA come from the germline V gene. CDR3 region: CASSFKNTGELFF. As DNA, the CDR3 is TGTGCCAGCAGCTTTAAGAACACCGGGGAGCTGTTTTTT.

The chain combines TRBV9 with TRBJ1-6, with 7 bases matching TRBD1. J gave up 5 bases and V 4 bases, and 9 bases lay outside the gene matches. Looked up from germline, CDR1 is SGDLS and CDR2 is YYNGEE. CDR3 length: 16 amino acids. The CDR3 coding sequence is TGTGCCAGCAGCTCCTCACAGGGGATTAATAATTCACCCCTCCACTTT. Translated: CASSSSQGINNSPLHF.